This is a list of T cell receptor beta chains from one sample in a study of T-cell reconstitution after alpha-beta-depleted transplantation in children. TCRdb passed the PCR reads through MiXCR, listing each CDR3 protein once. The table shows 500,000 or so distinct CDR3 sequences, with about 30% occurring only once. The sequences come from PBMCs from the stem cell graft donor, collected from the stem cell graft. Source of these receptors: a human donor who donated a stem cell graft to a child with aplastic anemia. The CDR3 runs from the conserved cysteine through the conserved F or W. A D gene is named only where the DNA matches it firmly. Not every row has a clone size; where given, it reads once, few, many or a size class.

>-|TRBJ2-7|-|TRBV5-1
TGCGCCAGCAGCTTGGTGGCGGGTAATTACGAGCAGTACTTC
CASSLVAGNYEQYF
>-|TRBJ2-4|-|TRBV12-3/TRBV12-4
TGTGCCAGCAGTTTATCCGGTGGGGTTCAGTACTTC
CASSLSGGVQYF
>few|TRBJ2-7|TRBD2|TRBV20-1
TGCAGTGCTAGCCCGACTAGCGGGAGCTCCTACGAGCAGTACTTC
CSASPTSGSSYEQYF
>few|TRBJ2-1|TRBD2|TRBV5-1
TGCGCCAGCAGAATGAGCGGGAGCTCCTACAATGAGCAGTTCTTT
CASRMSGSSYNEQFF
>few|TRBJ2-5|TRBD1|TRBV14
TGTGCCAGCAGCCCTCGACAGGGGGGGCAAGAGACCCAGTACTTC
CASSPRQGGQETQYF
>few|TRBJ2-3|TRBD2|TRBV6-1
TGTGCCAGCAAAAGCGGGAGTTCCGCAGATACGCAGTATTTT
CASKSGSSADTQYF
>-|TRBJ2-1|TRBD2|TRBV20-1
TGCAGTGCCTCTGGGACTAGCGGGAGTCTTTTCTCCTACAATGAGCAGTTCTTC
CSASGTSGSLFSYNEQFF
>-|TRBJ2-3|-|TRBV7-9
TGTGCCAGCAGCCCCGGTAGCGGACGCTCTAGCACAGATACGCAGTATTTT
CASSPGSGRSSTDTQYF
>-|TRBJ2-1|TRBD2|TRBV7-2
TGTGCCAGCAGTAGTAGCGGGAGGGACTCCAATGAGCAGTTCTTC
CASSSSGRDSNEQFF
>many|TRBJ2-5|TRBD1|TRBV20-1
TGCAGTGCTAGATCGGGGACAGTACAAGAGACCCAGTACTTC
CSARSGTVQETQYF
>-|TRBJ2-2|-|TRBV10-1
TGCGCCAGCAGTGAGTTGTTCACCGGGGAGCTGTTTTTT
CASSELFTGELFF
>few|TRBJ2-1|TRBD2|TRBV15
TGTGCCACCAGCTTGTTAGCGGGAGTAAGCCATGAGCAGTTCTTC
CATSLLAGVSHEQFF
>-|TRBJ2-7|-|TRBV20-1
TGCAGTGCTAGAGACCCAGACGGGACCTCCTACGAGCAGTACTTC
CSARDPDGTSYEQYF
>-|TRBJ2-6|TRBD1|TRBV12-3/TRBV12-4
TGTGCCAGCAGTCTGGGTGTGGGGACAGCCCCCTCTGGGGCCAACGTCCTGACTTTC
CASSLGVGTAPSGANVLTF
>-|TRBJ1-5|-|TRBV7-2
TGTGCCAGCAGCTTAGACTACAATCAGCCCCAGCATTTT
CASSLDYNQPQHF
>-|TRBJ2-1|TRBD1|TRBV7-3
TGTGCCAGCAGCTTATTCCAGGGGGCTTCGAATGAGCAGTTCTTC
CASSLFQGASNEQFF
>-|TRBJ1-1|-|TRBV12-3/TRBV12-4
TGTGCCAGCAGTTTAGGTCCCAGGGGCAGAACTGAAGCTTTCTTT
CASSLGPRGRTEAFF
>-|TRBJ2-3|-|TRBV9
TGTGCCAGCAGTACCACTTGGGCGACTAGCACAGATACGCAGTATTTT
CASSTTWATSTDTQYF
>few|TRBJ2-1|-|TRBV10-2
TGCGCCAGCAGTGATGTGGGGTACAATGAGCAGTTCTTC
CASSDVGYNEQFF
>-|TRBJ2-5|TRBD2|TRBV7-2
TGTGCCAGCAGTCTCCAGGGACTAGCGGAAGAGACCCAGTACTTC
CASSLQGLAEETQYF
>once|TRBJ1-1|-|TRBV12-3/TRBV12-4
TGTGCCAGCAGTTCCGCGATAGGGGCTGAAGCTTTCTTT
CASSSAIGAEAFF
>few|TRBJ2-5|-|TRBV6-4
TGTGCCAGCAGTGACGATGGAGGGAGACAAGAGACCCAGTACTTC
CASSDDGGRQETQYF
>-|TRBJ1-2|TRBD1|TRBV20-1
TGCAGTGCTCCACAGGGGAGTAGGGGCTACACCTTC
CSAPQGSRGYTF
>-|TRBJ2-7|-|TRBV18
TGTGCCAGCTCACCAAGGACAACCTACGAGCAGTACTTC
CASSPRTTYEQYF
>-|TRBJ2-3|-|TRBV27
TGTGCCAGCAGTTTTCTTACTTTAACAGATACGCAGTATTTT
CASSFLTLTDTQYF
>few|TRBJ2-7|-|TRBV18
TGTGCCAGCGCAGGCCCCTCTGGGGACTACGAGCAGTACTTC
CASAGPSGDYEQYF